This passage covers 21 T cell receptor beta chains from one sample sequenced in a study of shared clonotypes between healthy human individuals. Produced via immunoSEQ multiplex PCR; TCRdb's table is partial and in-frame only. The sample holds under 2,500,000 clones, more than 90% seen once. Sample: naive CD4+ T cells sorted from blood. The subset is: CD45RA+ positively selected. These TCRs come from a man aged 18-30 years in good health.

This chain connects TRBV6-1 to TRBJ1-1, with D uncertain. The CDR3 covers 12 residues. Trimming stripped 5 bases from V and 6 bases from J, with 10 bases between. Germline V gene sequence: CDR1 MNHNS, CDR2 SASEGT. The CDR3 region has the DNA TGTGCCAGCAGTAACCGGGAGGCTGAAGCTTTCTTT. As protein: CASSNREAEAFF.

The chain uses TRBV7-6 and TRBJ2-2; TRBD1 matches 9 bases. Per germline, CDR1 SGHVS and CDR2 FNYEAQ. J lost 7 bases, V lost 0 bases, and 6 bases had no gene match. CDR3 size: 16 residues. The DNA of the CDR3 is TGTGCCAGCAGCTTAGCGATACAGGGGGCTATCGGGGAGCTGTTTTTT. Protein sequence: CASSLAIQGAIGELFF.

This clone was counted a single time. This rearrangement joins TRBV6-6 to TRBJ2-7, with 10 bases identical to TRBD2. The J segment lost 3 bases and the V segment lost 4 bases, leaving 6 bases of the junction unmatched. The CDR3 covers 15 residues. The germline V gene has CDR1 MNHNY and CDR2 SVGAGI (reference sequence). The chain's CDR3 is CASSFVSGGSYEQYF. The CDR3 region has the DNA TGTGCCAGCAGTTTCGTTAGCGGGGGGAGCTACGAGCAGTACTTC.

Worth noting for this clone: The junction does not match germline at one end; this may be a read error. This chain links TRBV7-7 with TRBJ2-5, with TRBD1 matching 8 bases. The CDR3 is 12 residues long. The germline V gene encodes CDR1 SSHAT and CDR2 FNYEAQ (reference sequence). The CDR3 DNA reads as TGTGCTAGCAGCAATAGACAGGGGTCCCAGTACTTC. Encoded protein: CASSNRQGSQYF.

V is TRBV18 and J is TRBJ1-2; possible D gene TRBD1, 6 bases. The CDR3 has 14 residues. Germline values: CDR1 KGHSH, CDR2 LQKENI. The V end was cut by 3 bases, the J end by 8 bases, with 16 bases between. The CDR3 spells CASSPLVQGLGYTF. The CDR3 nucleotides read TGTGCCAGCTCACCTCTGGTACAGGGTCTCGGCTACACCTTC.

This clone has only one observation. The chain employs TRBV6-5 and TRBJ2-7; TRBD1 aligns across 10 bases. This CDR3 is built from 15 residues. Germline V gene sequence: CDR1 MNHEY, CDR2 SVGAGI. Trimming removed 6 bases from V and 1 base from J; junction bases left unmatched: 6. For the CDR3, the DNA is TGTGCCAGCAGGCGAGGACAGGGGGAATCCTACGAGCAGTACTTC. Translation: CASRRGQGESYEQYF.

The chain recombines TRBV9 with TRBJ2-7, with TRBD2 as a possible D gene (6 bases). This CDR3 region has 15 residues. The germline CDR1 and CDR2 sequences are SGDLS and YYNGEE. The germline V and J ends were trimmed by 0 bases and 3 bases, with 13 bases remaining between them. The CDR3 DNA reads TGTGCCAGCAGCGTAGGCCCAGGACTACACTACGAGCAGTACTTC. Amino acids: CASSVGPGLHYEQYF.

This clone was seen once. J is TRBJ2-7 and V is TRBV13; 14 bases align to TRBD2. Trimming at V came to 6 bases and at J to 3 bases, leaving 10 bases not matched to a gene. The CDR3 runs to 17 residues. CDR1 is PRHDT, CDR2 FYEKMQ, per germline (reference sequence). CDR3 sequence reads: CASRRGTSGRVDYEQYF. The CDR3 DNA is TGTGCCAGCAGACGCGGGACTAGCGGGAGAGTAGACTACGAGCAGTACTTC.

The chain uses TRBV18 and TRBJ2-7, with TRBD2 matching over 7 bases. The CDR3 loop spans 14 amino acids. Germline values: CDR1 KGHSH, CDR2 LQKENI. Trimming at V came to 3 bases and at J to 7 bases, leaving 9 bases not matched to a gene. DNA for the CDR3: TGTGCCAGCTCACCCGGGACCTTGGGACTAGAGCAGTACTTC. Translating it yields CASSPGTLGLEQYF.

V usage is TRBV10-3 and J usage is TRBJ1-6, with a tentative D call TRBD1 (6 bases). The CDR3 runs 15 residues. V was shortened by 3 bases and J by 9 bases, with 15 bases between the two germline ends. Germline CDR1 ENHRY, CDR2 SYGVKD. The CDR3 loop is CAISDRGGESSPLHF. CDR3 bases: TGTGCCATCAGTGATCGAGGGGGAGAAAGTTCACCCCTCCACTTT.

The chain links TRBV5-1 to TRBJ2-3, with TRBD2 identical over 10 bases. This CDR3 contains 16 residues. Germline assignment: CDR1 SGHRS and CDR2 YFSETQ. V was pared by 0 bases and J by 7 bases, with 8 bases of the junction left unmatched. Here the CDR3 reads CASSLGMASGRNTQYF. DNA for the CDR3: TGCGCCAGCAGCTTGGGAATGGCTAGCGGGAGAAATACGCAGTATTTT.

CDR3 in amino acids: CASSRGGDGNYEQYF. In DNA, the CDR3 is TGCGCCAGCAGTCGTGGAGGGGATGGGAACTACGAGCAGTACTTC. This chain joins TRBV4-1 and TRBJ2-7; D perhaps matches TRBD2 (6 bases). CDR1 is MGHRA, CDR2 YSYEKL, per germline. Trimming left V 6 bases short and J 3 bases short, with 18 bases between. This CDR3 is built from 15 residues.

The rearrangement links TRBV27 to TRBJ2-2; 11 bases line up with TRBD2. The V segment lost 5 bases and the J segment 5 bases; nucleotides outside the gene matches: 7. The germline gives CDR1 MNHEY, CDR2 SMNVEV (reference sequence). The CDR3 consists of 16 residues. CDR3 amino acids: CASSPGIAGGTGELFF. The CDR3 bases are TGTGCCAGCAGTCCCGGGATAGCGGGAGGGACCGGGGAGCTGTTTTTT.

The rearrangement uses TRBV5-8 and TRBJ2-3; D gene uncertain. This CDR3 region has 13 residues. V was shortened by 2 bases and J by 4 bases, with 8 bases between the two germline ends. Germline V lookup: CDR1 SGHTS, CDR2 YDEGEE. As DNA, the CDR3 is TGTGCCAGCAGCTTAATTGGGTCAGATACGCAGTATTTT. Protein sequence: CASSLIGSDTQYF.

The rearrangement uses TRBV27 and TRBJ2-5; tentatively, D is TRBD1 (6 bases). Trimming stripped 5 bases from V and 5 bases from J, with 15 bases between. The CDR3 runs to 14 residues. Germline loops: CDR1 MNHEY, CDR2 SMNVEV (reference sequence). DNA for the CDR3: TGTGCCAGCAGTCTAACAGGGATGAGGGAGACCCAGTACTTC. Protein sequence: CASSLTGMRETQYF.

This clone was found once. Additional DNA sequences in this sample encode the identical CDR3. The gene calls are TRBV7-9 and TRBJ2-7, with no clear D. This CDR3 comprises 13 residues. The germline V gene encodes CDR1 SEHNR and CDR2 FQNEAQ (reference sequence). V was pared by 0 bases and J by 4 bases, with 7 bases between. CDR3 protein: CASSLATTYEQYF. The CDR3 DNA sequence: TGTGCCAGCAGCTTAGCGACCACTTACGAGCAGTACTTC.

The rearrangement joins TRBV6-1 to TRBJ1-6, with D maybe TRBD1 (6 bases). Per germline, CDR1 MNHNS and CDR2 SASEGT. CDR3 length equals 15 residues. V was trimmed by 2 bases and J by 8 bases, leaving 13 bases between them. The CDR3 sequence: CASSERGAGDSPLHF. The CDR3, as DNA: TGTGCCAGCAGTGAAAGGGGGGCAGGAGATTCACCCCTCCACTTT.

The J gene is TRBJ2-5, the V gene TRBV5-1; D is possibly TRBD2 (5 bases). The germline V gene has CDR1 SGHRS and CDR2 YFSETQ. The ends were cut back, 3 bases at V and 5 bases at J, with 14 bases in the middle. The CDR3 sequence is 14 residues long. CDR3 nucleotide sequence: TGCGCCAGCAGCTCGTCTGGGAGTGCGGAGACCCAGTACTTC. Its protein product is CASSSSGSAETQYF.

The chain employs TRBV11-2 and TRBJ1-2, with D perhaps TRBD1 (5 bases). Germline V gives CDR1 SGHAT, CDR2 FQNNGV. Between the trimmed V and J ends, which lost 1 base and 5 bases, there was a span of 8 bases. The CDR3 contains 13 residues. The CDR3 DNA reads TGTGCCAGCAGCTTAGTGGGGGTTTATGGCTACACCTTC. This encodes CASSLVGVYGYTF.

The chain recombines TRBV30 with TRBJ2-7; TRBD1 might be the D (6 bases). Trimming took off 2 bases at V and 3 bases at J, with 11 bases between the two ends. Germline V lookup: CDR1 GTSNPN, CDR2 SVGIG (reference sequence). CDR3 length equals 13 residues. This CDR3 reads CAWSRTVLYEQYF. CDR3 DNA: TGTGCCTGGAGTCGGACAGTCCTCTACGAGCAGTACTTC.

The chain combines TRBV14 with TRBJ1-5; maybe TRBD1 (6 bases). Trimming took off 6 bases at V and 0 bases at J, with 15 bases between the two ends. The CDR3 has 16 amino acids. Germline assignment: CDR1 SGHDN and CDR2 FVKESK. The CDR3 nucleotides read TGTGCCAGCAGTGGTTCGGGACACATTAGCAATCAGCCCCAGCATTTT. This gives the protein CASSGSGHISNQPQHF.